One and the same sample provided the 13 T cell receptor beta chains below, sequenced in a study of shared clonotypes between healthy human individuals. Generated by immunoSEQ multiplex PCR, the TCRdb table keeps only in-frame clones and is missing some. The sample comprises roughly 680,000 clones, over 60% of which are singletons, and under 2% rests with the top ten. The material sequenced was memory CD4+ T cells sorted from blood. As for subset: CD45RA-negative fraction. These receptors were obtained from a woman aged 25-40 years in good health.

This clone was counted a few times. The V call is TRBV19, the J call TRBJ1-5; the D gene is possibly TRBD1 (6 bases). Per the germline V gene, CDR1 is LNHDA and CDR2 is SQIVND (reference sequence). This CDR3 contains 13 residues. V was cut by 6 bases and J by 5 bases, with 11 bases left in between. The CDR3 bases are TGTGCCAGTAGGGACAGTTACGATCAGCCCCAGCATTTT. This sequence encodes CASRDSYDQPQHF.

This clone was seen a few times. V and J are TRBV19 and TRBJ1-5; D unclear. Trimming took 3 bases from V and 0 from J, leaving 9 bases between them. CDR3 size: 15 residues. Germline V lookup: CDR1 LNHDA, CDR2 SQIVND (reference sequence). The CDR3 loop reads CASSIRQISNQPQHF. The CDR3 DNA is TGTGCCAGTAGTATTAGGCAGATTAGCAATCAGCCCCAGCATTTT.

The chain is built from TRBV7-9 and TRBJ2-4; D might be TRBD1 or TRBD2, each matching 5 bases. Between the trimmed V and J ends, which lost 3 bases and 0 bases, there was a span of 6 bases. Germline CDR1 is SEHNR and CDR2 is FQNEAQ (reference sequence). CDR3 length equals 14 residues. This chain's CDR3 is CASSFGGAKNIQYF. In DNA, the CDR3 is TGTGCCAGCAGCTTTGGGGGAGCCAAAAACATTCAGTACTTC.

This chain connects TRBV12-5 to TRBJ1-1; D is unresolved. This CDR3 comprises 12 residues. Per the germline V gene, CDR1 is LGHNT and CDR2 is FRNRAP. Between the trimmed V and J ends, which lost 6 bases and 8 bases, there was a span of 13 bases. The CDR3 bases are TGTGCTAGTGGAGAAATACCGGGGGAAGCTTTCTTT. This codes for CASGEIPGEAFF.

A single count supports this clone. The chain joins TRBV7-3 to TRBJ2-3; 9 nucleotides align to TRBD2. The V and J ends lost 2 bases and 4 bases, in that order; junction bases with no gene match: 1. The CDR3 consists of 14 residues. The germline CDR1 and CDR2 sequences are SGHTA and FQGTGA. In DNA, the CDR3 is TGTGCCAGCAGCTTAGGGACTAGCCCAGATACGCAGTATTTT. It encodes CASSLGTSPDTQYF.

CDR3 loop: CASSLVLGELFF. The CDR3 nucleotides are TGTGCCAGCAGCTTAGTTTTAGGGGAGCTGTTTTTT. The chain joins TRBV11-2 to TRBJ2-2; D ambiguous. The V end lost 1 base, the J end lost 8 bases, and 5 bases lay between the germline ends. Germline V lookup: CDR1 SGHAT, CDR2 FQNNGV. The CDR3 has 12 amino acids.

V and J are TRBV5-1 and TRBJ1-2, with unresolved D. CDR3 length: 14 amino acids. Looked up from germline, CDR1 is SGHRS and CDR2 is YFSETQ. Trimming stripped 7 bases from V and 6 bases from J, with 19 bases between. CDR3 nucleotide sequence: TGCGCCAGCTCAACTACCTTTTTAGAAAATGGCTACACCTTC. This codes for CASSTTFLENGYTF.

The sample holds a few counts of this clone. This chain connects TRBV29-1 to TRBJ2-1, with TRBD2 matching 14 bases. Germline V gene data show CDR1 as SQVTM and CDR2 as ANQGSEA. This CDR3 has 14 amino acids. Trimming cost V 7 bases and J 9 bases; bases outside gene matches: 8. Here the CDR3 reads CSAPGLAGEGEQFF. DNA of the CDR3: TGCAGCGCCCCGGGACTAGCGGGAGAGGGTGAGCAGTTCTTC.

The chain has TRBV5-1 and TRBJ2-7, with a possible D match to TRBD2 (6 bases). Germline-derived CDR1 and CDR2 are SGHRS and YFSETQ. The CDR3 spans 16 residues. With 4 bases removed from V and 0 bases from J, the gap between germline ends came to 17 bases. The CDR3 nucleotides are TGCGCCAGCAGCCCGACTAGTTTCGGGAGCTCCTACGAGCAGTACTTC. Protein sequence: CASSPTSFGSSYEQYF.

This clone was counted a few times. J is TRBJ2-3 and V is TRBV7-9; 13 positions agree with TRBD2. Germline CDR1 reads SEHNR; CDR2 reads FQNEAQ (reference sequence). This CDR3 has 19 amino acids. Trimming cost V 5 bases and J 0 bases; bases outside gene matches: 11. The CDR3 nucleotides are TGTGCCAGCAGCGTAGGACTAGCGGGAGCCCTCTCGAGCACAGATACGCAGTATTTT. Translation gives CASSVGLAGALSSTDTQYF.

The rearrangement joins TRBV27 to TRBJ2-2, with D possibly being TRBD1 (7 bases). CDR3 length: 16 residues. Deletions cut 7 bases from V and 7 bases from J, with 22 bases between. The germline CDR1 and CDR2 sequences are MNHEY and SMNVEV (reference sequence). The CDR3 spells CASTLLAGQRDGELFF. The CDR3 DNA reads TGTGCCAGCACCCTTCTCGCGGGACAGAGGGACGGGGAGCTGTTTTTT.

V is TRBV19 and J is TRBJ1-1; maybe TRBD1 (5 bases). Trimming shortened V by 4 bases and J by 0 bases, and 9 bases separated the two germline ends. Looked up from germline, CDR1 is LNHDA and CDR2 is SQIVND (reference sequence). This CDR3 has 14 amino acids. CDR3 sequence: CASSRGDVNTEAFF. CDR3 in DNA: TGTGCCAGTAGTAGAGGGGATGTGAACACTGAAGCTTTCTTT.

The chain joins TRBV18 to TRBJ2-7; tentatively, D is TRBD2 (6 bases). V was clipped by 3 bases and J by 0 bases, with 21 bases between them. The CDR3 has 18 amino acids. The germline V gene encodes CDR1 KGHSH and CDR2 LQKENI. CDR3 bases: TGTGCCAGCTCACCGAACCCAGTAGGGCTAGCGAGCTCCTACGAGCAGTACTTC. Encoded protein: CASSPNPVGLASSYEQYF.